What follows are 25 T cell receptor beta chains derived from one specimen sequenced in a study of T cells in localized non-small cell lung cancer. This table comes from immunoSEQ multiplex PCR, and its TCRdb copy is limited to in-frame clones, with some not included. Of around 83,000 clones in the sample, around 90% were seen once. The input for sequencing was peripheral blood, taken before any cancer treatment. These receptors came from a man aged 35 to 69 with stage I squamous cell lung carcinoma.

The V and J genes are TRBV18 and TRBJ1-4; 7 bases map to TRBD1. This CDR3 spans 13 amino acids. J gave up 5 bases and V 3 bases, and 0 bases lay outside the gene matches. Germline CDR1 and CDR2: KGHSH and LQKENI. The CDR3 DNA reads as TGTGCCAGCTCACCGGGACAGAATGAAAAACTGTTTTTT. Protein sequence: CASSPGQNEKLFF. Drawing the rest from reference TRBV18 and TRBJ1-4, the complete variable domain is NAGVMQNPRHLVRRRGQEARLRCSPMKGHSHVYWYRQLPEEGLKFMVYLQKENIIDESGMPKERFSAEFPKEGPSILRIQQVVRGDSAAYFCASSPGQNEKLFFGSGTQLSVL.

V usage is TRBV7-9 and J usage is TRBJ1-3, with D maybe TRBD1 (6 bases). CDR3 size: 14 residues. Germline loops: CDR1 SEHNR, CDR2 FQNEAQ (reference sequence). V was trimmed by 7 bases and J by 4 bases, leaving 14 bases between them. CDR3 coding DNA: TGTGCCAGCACCCAAGGGACAACCGGAAACACCATATATTTT. Protein product: CASTQGTTGNTIYF.

The V gene is TRBV19, the J gene TRBJ1-4, with TRBD1 as a possible D gene (5 bases). The CDR3 totals 13 residues. The V end was cut by 6 bases, the J end by 2 bases, with 7 bases between. Germline V gene lookup returns CDR1 LNHDA and CDR2 SQIVND (reference sequence). The CDR3 nucleotides read TGTGCCAGTAGCCGGGGGACTAATGAAAAACTGTTTTTT. Its protein is CASSRGTNEKLFF.

The chain combines TRBV2 with TRBJ1-2; D unclear. Germline V gives CDR1 SNHLY, CDR2 FYNNEI. The CDR3 covers 14 residues. The V gene lost 7 bases and the J gene lost 8 bases, with 20 bases spanning the gap. The CDR3 DNA reads TGTGCCAGCAACCGAGCCAACTACAAAAACGGCTACACCTTC. Translating it yields CASNRANYKNGYTF.

This chain links TRBV27 with TRBJ2-1; unclear D gene. The CDR3 spans 17 residues. Deletions cut 4 bases from V and 2 bases from J, with 18 bases between. The germline V gene encodes CDR1 MNHEY and CDR2 SMNVEV (reference sequence). CDR3 DNA: TGTGCCAGCAGTTCCCCTAAATTAATCCTCACCTACAATGAGCAGTTCTTC. This sequence encodes CASSSPKLILTYNEQFF.

This rearrangement joins TRBV19 to TRBJ1-4; D unresolved. Germline CDR1 and CDR2: LNHDA and SQIVND (reference sequence). With 8 bases removed from V and 8 bases from J, the gap between germline ends came to 15 bases. The CDR3 runs 13 residues. The CDR3 bases are TGTGCCAGTCCGGCCAGGAAGTCGGAAAAACTGTTTTTT. Encoded protein: CASPARKSEKLFF.

V gene TRBV9 combines with J gene TRBJ1-1, with D perhaps matching TRBD1 (5 bases). V was clipped by 0 bases and J by 1 base, with 13 bases between them. This CDR3 is 16 amino acids long. The germline V gene has CDR1 SGDLS and CDR2 YYNGEE. For the CDR3, the DNA is TGTGCCAGCAGCGTAGCCTCACGGAGGGGGAACACTGAAGCTTTCTTT. This encodes CASSVASRRGNTEAFF.

The V gene is TRBV5-6, the J gene TRBJ2-5; no clear D. Looked up from germline, CDR1 is SGHDT and CDR2 is YYEEEE. The CDR3 contains 16 residues. V lost 5 bases to trimming and J lost 3 bases, with 20 bases between them. The CDR3 sequence: CASSPLRRSPKETQYF. The CDR3 DNA sequence: TGTGCCAGCAGTCCCCTCCGTCGGTCGCCTAAAGAGACCCAGTACTTC.

The rearrangement joins TRBV5-1 to TRBJ1-5; the D is unclear. This CDR3 contains 16 residues. V was clipped by 4 bases and J by 4 bases, with 18 bases between them. The germline V gene has CDR1 SGHRS and CDR2 YFSETQ. The CDR3 coding sequence is TGCGCCAGCAGCCCGGGATCCAATACCGGTAATCAGCCCCAGCATTTT. Encoded protein: CASSPGSNTGNQPQHF.

The V gene is TRBV19, the J gene TRBJ1-2, with a possible D match to TRBD1 (5 bases). The CDR3 has 15 amino acids. Looked up from germline, CDR1 is LNHDA and CDR2 is SQIVND (reference sequence). V was clipped by 0 bases and J by 5 bases, with 13 bases between them. CDR3 loop: CASSIDLRQSYGYTF. The CDR3 DNA is TGTGCCAGTAGTATAGATCTCCGACAGAGTTATGGCTACACCTTC.

The gene calls are TRBV30 and TRBJ2-3; D remains ambiguous. The CDR3 has 15 amino acids. V was shortened by 2 bases and J by 9 bases, with 21 bases between the two germline ends. The germline gives CDR1 GTSNPN, CDR2 SVGIG (reference sequence). CDR3 protein: CAWSPGPSRTSTQYF. CDR3 DNA: TGTGCCTGGAGTCCGGGCCCTTCCAGAACTTCGACGCAGTATTTT. The whole variable domain, filled in from reference TRBV30 and TRBJ2-3, reads SQTIHQWPATLVQPVGSPLSLECTVEGTSNPNLYWYRQAAGRGLQLLFYSVGIGQISSEVPQNLSASRPQDRQFILSSKKLLLSDSGFYLCAWSPGPSRTSTQYFGPGTRLTVL.

The V call is TRBV4-1, the J call TRBJ2-1, with TRBD2 matching over 10 bases. The CDR3 contains 15 residues. The V segment lost 6 bases and the J segment 8 bases; nucleotides outside the gene matches: 10. Germline lookup yields CDR1 MGHRA and CDR2 YSYEKL. CDR3 sequence (DNA): TGCGCCAGCAGGGCTCCAGCGGGGGGGCCATATGAGCAGTTCTTC. It yields the protein CASRAPAGGPYEQFF.

V is TRBV6-5 and J is TRBJ2-3; 11 positions match TRBD1. Germline trimming cut 5 bases from V and 7 bases from J; bases unmatched to any gene: 8. Germline CDR1 reads MNHEY; CDR2 reads SVGAGI. The CDR3 runs to 15 residues. DNA for the CDR3: TGTGCCAGCAGTCCCGGGACAGGGGGTCTGAATACGCAGTATTTT. It is translated as CASSPGTGGLNTQYF.

The rearrangement uses TRBV6-1 and TRBJ2-7; the D gene is possibly TRBD1 (6 bases). This CDR3 comprises 15 residues. Trimming took 3 bases from V and 6 from J, leaving 18 bases between them. In germline, CDR1 is MNHNS, CDR2 SASEGT. DNA for the CDR3: TGTGCCAGCAGTGACACGGGGACATTGAAGATCGAGCAGTACTTC. Its translation: CASSDTGTLKIEQYF.

This clone was observed a handful of times. The rearrangement links TRBV4-2 to TRBJ1-4; no clear D gene. The CDR3 has 16 residues. Germline V gene data show CDR1 as LGHNA and CDR2 as YNFKEQ. Between the trimmed V and J ends, which lost 0 bases and 4 bases, there was a span of 12 bases. CDR3 region: CASSQDGAGINEKLFF. For the CDR3, the DNA is TGTGCCAGCAGCCAAGACGGCGCGGGAATTAATGAAAAACTGTTTTTT.

The chain couples TRBV9 to TRBJ1-3; no reliable D call. The V end was cut by 0 bases, the J end by 0 bases, with 13 bases between. Germline V lookup: CDR1 SGDLS, CDR2 YYNGEE. CDR3 length equals 17 residues. CDR3 sequence (DNA): TGTGCCAGCAGCGTAGCCCCGGGTTCCAGCTCTGGAAACACCATATATTTT. It encodes CASSVAPGSSSGNTIYF.

The V gene is TRBV9, the J gene TRBJ2-1; 13 bases are a match to TRBD2. V shed 1 base, J shed 9 bases, and the junction held 4 bases outside the gene matches. The CDR3 extends over 15 amino acids. Germline loops: CDR1 SGDLS, CDR2 YYNGEE. For the CDR3, the DNA is TGTGCCAGCAGCGTAACTAGCGGGGGGGCCGTTGAGCAGTTCTTC. Translation gives CASSVTSGGAVEQFF.

V gene TRBV27 combines with J gene TRBJ2-1, with D possibly TRBD2 on 6 matching bases. There are 14 residues in the CDR3. Trimming removed 4 bases from V and 4 bases from J, with 11 bases in between. The germline V gene encodes CDR1 MNHEY and CDR2 SMNVEV (reference sequence). Here the CDR3 reads CASSWTMEYNEQFF. CDR3 nucleotide sequence: TGTGCCAGCAGTTGGACTATGGAGTACAATGAGCAGTTCTTC.

This chain joins TRBV2 and TRBJ1-4; D gene unclear. V lost 11 bases and J lost 8, with 9 bases in between. CDR1 is SNHLY, CDR2 FYNNEI, per germline. This CDR3 region has 10 residues. CDR3 sequence reads: CASGREKLFF. The CDR3 DNA follows: TGTGCCTCAGGCAGAGAAAAACTGTTTTTT.

The gene calls are TRBV7-2 and TRBJ1-1; D gene unclear. Trimming shortened V by 5 bases and J by 4 bases, and 11 bases separated the two germline ends. The CDR3 has 13 residues. Germline loops: CDR1 SGHTA, CDR2 FQGNSA. In DNA, the CDR3 is TGTGCCAGCAGCCTAGACCGTAGCACTGAAGCTTTCTTT. Its translation: CASSLDRSTEAFF.

This clone was picked up a small number of times. V is TRBV6-1 and J is TRBJ2-3, with 12 positions matching TRBD2. The CDR3 length is 15 residues. Trimming cost V 2 bases and J 4 bases; bases outside gene matches: 1. Germline CDR1 is MNHNS and CDR2 is SASEGT. The CDR3 sequence: CASSELAGGPDTQYF. In nucleotides, the CDR3 is TGTGCCAGCAGTGAACTAGCGGGGGGGCCAGATACGCAGTATTTT.

V usage is TRBV5-1 and J usage is TRBJ1-4, with 7 bases aligning to TRBD1. This CDR3 is built from 14 residues. Germline-derived CDR1 and CDR2 are SGHRS and YFSETQ. The ends lost 9 bases at V and 3 bases at J; junction bases unmatched: 8. The CDR3 loop is CATRTGAANEKLFF. CDR3 coding DNA: TGCGCCACCAGAACAGGGGCGGCTAATGAAAAACTGTTTTTT. Variable domain in full (rest from reference TRBV5-1 and TRBJ1-4): KAGVTQTPRYLIKTRGQQVTLSCSPISGHRSVSWYQQTPGQGLQFLFEYFSETQRNKGNFPGRFSGRQFSNSRSEMNVSTLELGDSALYLCATRTGAANEKLFFGSGTQLSVL.

V is TRBV27 and J is TRBJ1-5; maybe TRBD1 (5 bases). The ends were cut back, 2 bases at V and 0 bases at J, with 11 bases in the middle. The CDR3 loop spans 16 amino acids. Looked up from germline, CDR1 is MNHEY and CDR2 is SMNVEV (reference sequence). CDR3 in DNA: TGTGCCAGCAGTTTAGTGGGGGTCAATAGCAATCAGCCCCAGCATTTT. Translated, it gives CASSLVGVNSNQPQHF.

The count of this clone is one. This rearrangement joins TRBV10-2 to TRBJ2-1, with D tentatively TRBD1 or TRBD2 (5 bases each). V was pared by 3 bases and J by 6 bases, with 9 bases between. The CDR3 length is 13 residues. In germline, CDR1 is WSHSY, CDR2 SAAADI. As DNA, the CDR3 is TGCGCCAGCAGTGATGCTGGGGGCAATGAGCAGTTCTTC. This gives the protein CASSDAGGNEQFF.

The chain recombines TRBV7-9 with TRBJ2-7; 9 bases are shared with TRBD1. Looked up from germline, CDR1 is SEHNR and CDR2 is FQNEAQ (reference sequence). CDR3 length equals 15 residues. Trimming cost V 5 bases and J 2 bases; bases outside gene matches: 7. The CDR3 DNA reads as TGTGCCAGCAGCCCACAGGGGGCAATTCCCTACGAGCAGTACTTC. The encoded protein is CASSPQGAIPYEQYF. The full variable domain, completed using reference TRBV7-9 and TRBJ2-7, is DTGVSQNPRHKITKRGQNVTFRCDPISEHNRLYWYRQTLGQGPEFLTYFQNEAQLEKSRLLSDRFSAERPKGSFSTLEIQRTEQGDSAMYLCASSPQGAIPYEQYFGPGTRLTVT.